This T cell receptor (beta chain) came from a study of blood T cell repertoires in COVID-19. As for the study in general: Whether acute or convalescent, the COVID-19 samples came from the United States, Italy and Spain. The analysed material was cDNA or gDNA that came from T cells, B-cell-depleted T cells, or PBMCs.

This CDR3 region has 15 residues. V lost 3 bases, J lost 8 bases, and 17 bases lay in between. Germline loops: CDR1 MNHEY, CDR2 SVGAGI. The sample holds one count of this clone. Per the original methods: Amplification of reference gene primers provided the estimated nucleated cell counts. Sequenced by immunoSEQ multiplex PCR; TCRdb stores in-frame clones only, minus some. V, J and clone size derive from that table, while D and trimming were established from the DNA sequence. The sample shows about 26,000 clones, around 82% of them seen only once. V is TRBV6-5 and J is TRBJ2-1; a possible D gene is TRBD2 (6 bases). The source of this sequence is a human donor in a cohort sampled during active COVID-19. Sequenced input: peripheral blood. CDR3 nucleotide sequence: TGTGCCAGCAGTTATGTAGAGACTAGTATCCATGAGCAGTTCTTC. Residues: CASSYVETSIHEQFF.